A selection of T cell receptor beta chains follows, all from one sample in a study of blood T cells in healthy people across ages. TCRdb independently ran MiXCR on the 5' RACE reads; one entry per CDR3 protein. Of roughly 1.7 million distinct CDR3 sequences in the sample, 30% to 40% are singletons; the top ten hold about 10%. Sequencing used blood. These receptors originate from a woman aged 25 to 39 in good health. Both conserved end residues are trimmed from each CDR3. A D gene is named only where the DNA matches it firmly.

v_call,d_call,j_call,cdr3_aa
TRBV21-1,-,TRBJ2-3,ASSDGGGGGTDTQY
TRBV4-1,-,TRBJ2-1,ASSLLGGGYNEQF
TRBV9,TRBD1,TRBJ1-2,ASSGTGGGYT
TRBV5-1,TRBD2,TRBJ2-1,ASREGGRPTNEQF
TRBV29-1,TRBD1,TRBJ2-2,SAGTGGWNGELF
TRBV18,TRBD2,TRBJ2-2,ASSPQTSGRPGELF
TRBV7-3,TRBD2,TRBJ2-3,ASSLYGRGDTQY
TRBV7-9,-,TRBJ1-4,ASSLAPRGRASTNEKLF
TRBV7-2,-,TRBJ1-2,ASRLSEIYGYT
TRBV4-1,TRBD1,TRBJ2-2,ASRSIGQGANTGELF
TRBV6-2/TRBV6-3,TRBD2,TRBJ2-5,ASSPGLEVETQY
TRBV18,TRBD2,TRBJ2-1,ASSRSLAGDNEQF
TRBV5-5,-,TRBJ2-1,ASSLAATRKEF
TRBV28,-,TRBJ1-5,ASTAPGRGQPQH
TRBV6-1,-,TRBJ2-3,ASSEAGNTDTQY
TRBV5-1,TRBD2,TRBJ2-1,ASTVFRTSGSNYEQF